The 28 T cell receptor beta chains below were found in one sample sequenced in a study of blood T cell repertoires in COVID-19. Sequencing used immunoSEQ multiplex PCR; TCRdb keeps in-frame clones, though not all of them. Of about 110,000 clones in the sample, approximately 80% are singletons; the top ten hold 14%. Material: peripheral blood. All receptors come from an older woman with acute or convalescent COVID-19.

The chain is built from TRBV2 and TRBJ1-1; 7 nucleotides match TRBD1. The junction had 8 bases not matched to a gene; V was cut back by 6 bases and J by 1 base. Germline CDR1 is SNHLY and CDR2 is FYNNEI. The CDR3 consists of 15 residues. Here the CDR3 DNA reads TGTGCCAGCAGACTCAGGGGGATCCGGAACACTGAAGCTTTCTTT. Its protein is CASRLRGIRNTEAFF.

This clone has just one count. The gene calls are TRBV21-1 and TRBJ1-2; no check of the table's D call, TRBD1, against the DNA was made. TRBV21-1 is recorded as a pseudogene. The CDR3 runs 15 residues. Here the CDR3 reads CASSKKPDRDYGYTF. CDR3 sequence (DNA): TGTGCCAGCAGCAAAAAGCCGGACAGGGACTATGGCTACACCTTC.

This chain joins TRBV30 and TRBJ2-2, with 8 bases aligning to TRBD1. The V and J ends lost 8 bases and 3 bases, in that order; junction bases with no gene match: 8. Germline CDR1 and CDR2: GTSNPN and SVGIG (reference sequence). The CDR3 is 14 residues long. CDR3 DNA sequence: TGTGCCGCAAAGCCAGGGGGCGACACCGGGGAGCTGTTTTTT. Encoded protein: CAAKPGGDTGELFF.

V usage is TRBV6-2 or TRBV6-3 and J usage is TRBJ2-5; 10 positions match TRBD1. Germline assignment: CDR1 MNHEY and CDR2 SVGEGT. The CDR3 is made up of 16 amino acids. Losses at the gene ends were 2 bases for V and 2 bases for J; bases not matched to a gene: 5. CDR3 region: CASSYLDRGWQETQYF. CDR3 nucleotide sequence: TGTGCCAGCAGTTACCTGGACAGGGGGTGGCAAGAGACCCAGTACTTC.

V is TRBV18 and J is TRBJ1-1; 10 nucleotides agree with TRBD1. Germline trimming cut 6 bases from V and 3 bases from J; bases unmatched to any gene: 7. The CDR3 extends over 15 amino acids. CDR1 is KGHSH, CDR2 LQKENI, per germline. DNA of the CDR3: TGTGCCAGCTCCCCCGGGACAGGGGCGGACACTGAAGCTTTCTTT. As protein: CASSPGTGADTEAFF.

J is TRBJ1-3 and V is TRBV3-1 (or the pseudogene TRBV3-2); 8 bases agree with TRBD1. The CDR3 loop spans 18 amino acids. The germline V gene encodes CDR1 LGHDT and CDR2 YNNKEL (reference sequence). Trimming removed 5 bases from V and 3 bases from J; junction bases left unmatched: 15. The CDR3 protein is CASSERIIGQGYGNTIYF. The CDR3 DNA follows: TGTGCCAGCAGCGAGCGGATTATTGGACAGGGTTATGGAAACACCATATATTTT.

The CDR3 here is CASSRERLAGDTQYF. CDR3 bases: TGTGCCAGTTCAAGGGAACGGCTAGCGGGAGACACGCAGTATTTT. This rearrangement joins TRBV18 to TRBJ2-3, with 10 bases matching TRBD2. V shed 9 bases, J shed 9 bases, and the junction held 15 bases outside the gene matches. CDR1 KGHSH and CDR2 LQKENI come from the germline V gene. The CDR3 has 15 residues.

The table lists this clone with a few counts. This chain links TRBV2 with TRBJ1-4; D unclear. Germline V gene lookup returns CDR1 SNHLY and CDR2 FYNNEI. V was pared by 4 bases and J by 11 bases, with 23 bases between. This CDR3 region has 16 residues. Here the CDR3 DNA reads TGTGCCAGCAGTGCCTATATCATGGCCGCGACGGGGAAACTGTTTTTT. It translates to CASSAYIMAATGKLFF.

The CDR3 region has the DNA TGCAGCGCATTACTAGCGGCCTCCTACAATGAGCAGTTCTTC. It codes for CSALLAASYNEQFF. The chain has TRBV29-1 and TRBJ2-1, with 8 bases matching TRBD2. The CDR3 length is 14 residues. Germline loops: CDR1 SQVTM, CDR2 ANQGSEA. Germline trimming cut 7 bases from V and 0 bases from J; bases unmatched to any gene: 5.

The chain recombines TRBV4-1 with TRBJ1-3; perhaps TRBD1 as D (6 bases). Germline CDR1 reads MGHRA; CDR2 reads YSYEKL. The CDR3 consists of 17 residues. The V and J ends lost 1 base and 0 bases respectively, with 13 bases between them. The CDR3 loop reads CASSQGQVSSSGNTIYF. The CDR3 region has the DNA TGCGCCAGCAGCCAAGGACAGGTTTCGAGCTCTGGAAACACCATATATTTT.

This sequence joins TRBV5-1 and TRBJ1-1; no definite D call. This CDR3 has 15 residues. V was trimmed by 4 bases and J by 1 base, leaving 14 bases between them. In germline, CDR1 is SGHRS, CDR2 YFSETQ. CDR3 sequence reads: CASSPRLTENTEAFF. Here the CDR3 DNA reads TGCGCCAGCAGCCCAAGACTGACCGAGAACACTGAAGCTTTCTTT.

The rearrangement uses TRBV29-1 and TRBJ2-3; 10 bases are a match to TRBD1. Germline CDR1 is SQVTM and CDR2 is ANQGSEA. The V segment lost 6 bases and the J segment 7 bases; nucleotides outside the gene matches: 13. The CDR3 covers 15 residues. The CDR3 loop is CSVAPPDRGLYTQYF. Here the CDR3 DNA reads TGCAGCGTGGCCCCCCCTGACAGGGGGCTTTATACGCAGTATTTT.

J is TRBJ1-2 and V is TRBV5-4; the D is unclear. Trimming shortened V by 0 bases and J by 6 bases, and 15 bases separated the two germline ends. The germline V gene has CDR1 SGHNT and CDR2 YYREEE (reference sequence). The CDR3 contains 15 residues. The CDR3 DNA follows: TGTGCCAGCAGCTTGGTTTCCGGGGATGGCGATGGCTACACCTTC. Translating it yields CASSLVSGDGDGYTF.

The chain links TRBV5-1 to TRBJ1-1, with 8 nucleotides matching TRBD1. This CDR3 spans 15 amino acids. Germline values: CDR1 SGHRS, CDR2 YFSETQ. V was clipped by 3 bases and J by 11 bases; unmatched bases: 15. The CDR3 DNA follows: TGCGCCAGCAGCTCTATCGAAGACGGACAGGGTCTGGCTTTCTTT. It yields the protein CASSSIEDGQGLAFF.

The chain has TRBV15 and TRBJ2-3; no reliable D call. The CDR3 loop spans 16 amino acids. The germline V gene has CDR1 LNHNV and CDR2 YYDKDF (reference sequence). Trimming pared 1 base from V and 1 base from J, leaving 12 bases between. CDR3 bases: TGTGCCACCAGCAGAGTCCTTAGCATCCGCACAGATACGCAGTATTTT. Its translation is CATSRVLSIRTDTQYF.

This clone was seen once. The chain recombines TRBV2 with TRBJ2-6; D possibly corresponds to TRBD1 (6 bases). The CDR3 is made up of 15 amino acids. V lost 7 bases, J lost 0 bases, and 10 bases lay in between. CDR1 and CDR2 from the germline V gene are SNHLY and FYNNEI. The CDR3 sequence is CASITDSSGANVLTF. Written as DNA, the CDR3 is TGTGCCAGCATTACGGACAGCTCTGGGGCCAACGTCCTGACTTTC.

This clone was seen just once. The chain recombines TRBV30 with TRBJ2-5, with 9 positions matching TRBD1. Germline V lookup: CDR1 GTSNPN, CDR2 SVGIG (reference sequence). The ends lost 4 bases at V and 2 bases at J; junction bases unmatched: 2. This CDR3 spans 13 amino acids. DNA for the CDR3: TGTGCCTGGACGGACAGGGGTCAAGAGACCCAGTACTTC. Its protein product is CAWTDRGQETQYF.

This chain joins TRBV10-1 and TRBJ2-1; a possible D gene is TRBD2 (6 bases). Germline assignment: CDR1 WNHNN and CDR2 SYGVQD (reference sequence). The CDR3 loop spans 14 amino acids. Trimming removed 6 bases at V and 6 bases at J, with 15 bases between. The CDR3, as DNA: TGCGCCAGCAGCCATAGCGCGGGGCGCAATGAGCAGTTCTTC. It specifies CASSHSAGRNEQFF.

This chain joins TRBV5-1 and TRBJ2-3, with 11 bases aligning to TRBD2. V lost 1 base and J lost 2; bases outside the gene matches: 9. Germline V gives CDR1 SGHRS, CDR2 YFSETQ. The CDR3 has 18 residues. CDR3 sequence reads: CASSLRSSGGILTDTQYF. For the CDR3, the DNA is TGCGCCAGCAGCTTGAGGTCTAGCGGGGGGATCCTCACAGATACGCAGTATTTT.

The chain is built from TRBV19 and TRBJ2-1, with 7 bases fitting TRBD1. Trimming removed 6 bases from V and 0 bases from J; junction bases left unmatched: 20. This CDR3 spans 20 amino acids. The germline V gene has CDR1 LNHDA and CDR2 SQIVND (reference sequence). The DNA of the CDR3 is TGTGCCAGTAGACTCCAGGCACGGGACAGTCCCATAAGCTCCTACAATGAGCAGTTCTTC. This gives the protein CASRLQARDSPISSYNEQFF.

The J gene is TRBJ1-4, the V gene TRBV6-5; TRBD1 matches 8 bases. CDR1 and CDR2 from the germline V gene are MNHEY and SVGAGI. Trimming at V came to 10 bases and at J to 4 bases, leaving 11 bases not matched to a gene. The CDR3 is made up of 15 amino acids. The CDR3 is CATQGARGLNEKLFF. In DNA form, the CDR3 reads TGTGCCACTCAAGGCGCCAGGGGGCTTAATGAAAAACTGTTTTTT.

The V and J genes are TRBV7-2 and TRBJ1-2; D not resolved. The germline V gene encodes CDR1 SGHTA and CDR2 FQGNSA. V was shortened by 1 base and J by 3 bases, with 6 bases between the two germline ends. The CDR3 is 13 amino acids. As DNA, the CDR3 is TGTGCCAGCAGCTTAGACGGTGACTATGGCTACACCTTC. Protein: CASSLDGDYGYTF.

This clone was picked up one time. The rearrangement uses TRBV3-1 (or the pseudogene TRBV3-2) and TRBJ2-2, with TRBD1 matching 9 bases. CDR1 is LGHDT and CDR2 is YNNKEL in the germline V gene (reference sequence). V dropped 0 bases and J dropped 14; count of bases not matched to a gene: 10. The CDR3 runs to 15 residues. CDR3 bases: TGTGCCAGCAGCCAAGATCGGTCCTCGACAGGGGGTCTGTTTTTT. It specifies CASSQDRSSTGGLFF.

The CDR3 sequence: CASTRTFQETQYF. The DNA of the CDR3 is TGTGCCAGCACCCGGACTTTCCAAGAGACCCAGTACTTC. The genes are TRBV11-2 and TRBJ2-5, with D possibly matching TRBD2 (5 bases). Trimming cost V 7 bases and J 1 base, with 10 bases left between them. Germline V gives CDR1 SGHAT, CDR2 FQNNGV. The CDR3 is made up of 13 amino acids.

The gene calls are TRBV7-9 and TRBJ1-1, with TRBD1 as a possible D gene (6 bases). The CDR3 loop spans 15 amino acids. Trimming stripped 2 bases from V and 2 bases from J, with 12 bases between. Germline V gene data show CDR1 as SEHNR and CDR2 as FQNEAQ (reference sequence). The CDR3 bases are TGTGCCAGCAGCTTAAGTGGACAGATTAACACTGAAGCTTTCTTT. Protein sequence: CASSLSGQINTEAFF.

The chain is built from TRBV19 and TRBJ2-3, with 9 positions matching TRBD1. V shed 2 bases and J 0 bases; nucleotides not matched to a gene: 3. Germline V gene sequence: CDR1 LNHDA, CDR2 SQIVND (reference sequence). The CDR3 runs 16 residues. This CDR3 reads CASSIRTGVSTDTQYF. The CDR3 DNA is TGTGCCAGTAGTATACGGACAGGGGTTAGCACAGATACGCAGTATTTT.

In DNA, the CDR3 is TGTGCCAGCAGTCCACAGGGGGCAACCGGGAATGGCTACACCTTC. It specifies CASSPQGATGNGYTF. The V call is TRBV27, the J call TRBJ1-2; TRBD1 matches 9 bases. Germline values: CDR1 MNHEY, CDR2 SMNVEV (reference sequence). J was trimmed by 6 bases and V by 5 bases; bases with no gene match: 10. CDR3 length: 15 amino acids.

This chain connects TRBV7-9 to TRBJ2-2; 9 bases agree with TRBD2. Germline V gives CDR1 SEHNR, CDR2 FQNEAQ (reference sequence). CDR3 length equals 17 residues. V gave up 6 bases and J gave up 1 base; unmatched junction bases: 9. The CDR3 protein is CASRPRLAVQNTGELFF. The CDR3 DNA reads as TGTGCCAGCAGACCTAGACTAGCGGTCCAGAACACCGGGGAGCTGTTTTTT.